This T cell receptor (beta chain) is drawn from a study of T cell responses to AZD1222 COVID-19 vaccine. Germline CDR1 and CDR2: LGHNA and YSLEER. V gave up 0 bases and J gave up 4 bases, with 12 bases separating them. The CDR3 has 15 amino acids. Using immunoSEQ multiplex PCR, the repertoire was profiled, and TCRdb retains in-frame clones only, with some absent. The sample shows more than 95,000 clones, around 91% of them seen only once. Only one count was recorded for this clone. Its cognate antigen is unknown. Study-wide results and caveats: Only a handful of AZD1222 recipients were seropositive at baseline. Researchers report vaccine-associated CD4 TCRs spanning spike, with dominance at 160-218 and 743-854. Two AZD1222 administrations were followed by greater Spike-specific TCR breadth and depth. The peak T cell response came first, and repertoires were sampled only after it.

This rearrangement joins TRBV4-3 to TRBJ1-2, with D possibly being TRBD1 (5 bases). This TCR came from an adult in good health. Material: peripheral blood, obtained on day 0 of MenACWY control vaccination. CDR3 loop: CASSQDRQTFYGYTF. The CDR3 DNA sequence: TGCGCCAGCAGCCAAGATCGACAGACTTTCTATGGCTACACCTTC.